A single sample is the source of the 19 T cell receptor beta chains below, sequenced in a study of blood T cells in healthy people across ages. Alongside a J-beta primer mix, a sample-barcoded 5' primer served in a second PCR lasting roughly 7 to 12 cycles. TCRdb analysed the 5' RACE reads with MiXCR anew, one entry per CDR3 protein. This sample carries roughly 1.7 million distinct CDR3 sequences, about 35% of them seen once, and the ten largest clones take 11%. Source material: blood. These receptors all come from a woman in her 30s in good health.

This chain joins TRBV20-1 and TRBJ2-2; 9 nucleotides match TRBD2. The CDR3 sequence is 17 residues long. Germline trimming cut 0 bases from V and 4 bases from J; bases unmatched to any gene: 9. Germline CDR1 reads DFQATT; CDR2 reads SNEGSKA (reference sequence). The CDR3 DNA reads TGCAGTGCTAGAGACCTGAGGACTAGCGCGACCACCGGGGAGCTGTTTTTT. Its translation: CSARDLRTSATTGELFF.

This clonotype came up many times. This chain uses TRBV7-3 with TRBJ2-3, with TRBD2 as a possible D gene (6 bases). The CDR3 has 13 amino acids. Trimming took off 5 bases at V and 6 bases at J, with 12 bases between the two ends. Looked up from germline, CDR1 is SGHTA and CDR2 is FQGTGA. The CDR3 sequence is CASSLNRGDTQYF. As DNA, the CDR3 is TGTGCCAGCAGCCTCAACCGGGGGGATACGCAGTATTTT.

This sequence joins TRBV2 and TRBJ1-2, with D hard to call. CDR1 SNHLY and CDR2 FYNNEI come from the germline V gene. Trimming removed 4 bases from V and 0 bases from J, with 9 bases in between. The CDR3 runs to 14 residues. Written as DNA, the CDR3 is TGTGCCAGCAGTGTCGAAGGCGCTAACTATGGCTACACCTTC. It specifies CASSVEGANYGYTF.

The chain links TRBV20-1 to TRBJ2-1; 7 bases fit TRBD1. Losses at the gene ends were 7 bases for V and 0 bases for J; bases not matched to a gene: 18. The CDR3 contains 18 residues. Looked up from germline, CDR1 is DFQATT and CDR2 is SNEGSKA (reference sequence). This chain's CDR3 is CSVSTGVLSEASYNEQFF. Written as DNA, the CDR3 is TGCAGTGTTTCCACAGGGGTATTATCGGAGGCCTCCTACAATGAGCAGTTCTTC.

This clonotype has a handful of counts. V is TRBV7-2 and J is TRBJ2-5, with D hard to call. V was clipped by 5 bases and J by 5 bases, with 15 bases between them. Germline values: CDR1 SGHTA, CDR2 FQGNSA. The CDR3 is 14 residues long. CDR3 protein: CASSRIGLRETQYF. CDR3 nucleotides: TGTGCCAGCAGCCGGATAGGGCTTCGGGAGACCCAGTACTTC.

This rearrangement joins TRBV12-3 or TRBV12-4 to TRBJ2-1, with TRBD2 matching 14 bases. Trimming cost V 8 bases and J 8 bases; bases outside gene matches: 5. CDR3 length equals 14 residues. For the CDR3, the DNA is TGTGCCAGCGCCCCGGGACTAGCGGGGGATGAGCAGTTCTTC. It codes for CASAPGLAGDEQFF.

This clonotype has a handful of counts. The CDR3 spells CASSLMRGASTDTQYF. For the CDR3, the DNA is TGCGCCAGCAGCTTGATGCGGGGGGCTTCCACAGATACGCAGTATTTT. This chain uses TRBV5-1 with TRBJ2-3, with 8 bases aligning to TRBD2. CDR1 and CDR2 from the germline V gene are SGHRS and YFSETQ. Germline trimming cut 1 base from V and 2 bases from J; bases unmatched to any gene: 6. This CDR3 contains 16 residues.

This rearrangement joins TRBV3-1 to TRBJ1-1; no firm D call. This CDR3 has 13 residues. The germline gives CDR1 LGHDT, CDR2 YNNKEL (reference sequence). Trimming shortened V by 1 base and J by 3 bases, and 6 bases separated the two germline ends. The CDR3 sequence is CASSQVGYTEAFF. The DNA of the CDR3 is TGTGCCAGCAGCCAAGTGGGTTACACTGAAGCTTTCTTT.

This clonotype occurred a few times. The chain joins TRBV28 to TRBJ1-2; D gene unclear. The germline gives CDR1 MDHEN, CDR2 SYDVKM. The CDR3 totals 12 residues. V shed 5 bases and J shed 4 bases, with 8 bases lying between them. CDR3 in DNA: TGTGCCAGCAGTCCGACTACCTATGGCTACACCTTC. This encodes CASSPTTYGYTF.

This clonotype was detected a few times. The chain combines TRBV2 with TRBJ2-7; 9 bases line up with TRBD2. The J segment lost 2 bases and the V segment lost 6 bases, leaving 8 bases of the junction unmatched. From germline, CDR1 is SNHLY and CDR2 FYNNEI. The CDR3 consists of 15 residues. CDR3 sequence: CASRPLAGNAYEQYF. For the CDR3, the DNA is TGTGCCAGCAGGCCACTAGCGGGCAATGCCTACGAGCAGTACTTC. The variable domain in full, completed from reference TRBV2 and TRBJ2-7, reads EPEVTQTPSHQVTQMGQEVILRCVPISNHLYFYWYRQILGQKVEFLVSFYNNEISEKSEIFDDQFSVERPDGSNFTLKIRSTKLEDSAMYFCASRPLAGNAYEQYFGPGTRLTVT.

In this sample, this clonotype turned up many times. Germline is not matched at one junction end, which may reflect a read error. The J gene is TRBJ1-6, the V gene TRBV3-1; no definite D call. Germline CDR1 is LGHDT and CDR2 is YNNKEL (reference sequence). This CDR3 is built from 14 residues. The CDR3 DNA follows: TGCGCCAGCAGCCCTCGGACGGGAAATTCACCCCTCCACTTT. Translation: CASSPRTGNSPLHF.

The chain is built from TRBV19 and TRBJ2-7, with D perhaps TRBD2 (5 bases). Trimming pared 4 bases from V and 0 bases from J, leaving 7 bases between. The CDR3 sequence is 13 residues long. The V gene's germline CDR1 is LNHDA and CDR2 SQIVND (reference sequence). Here the CDR3 DNA reads TGTGCCAGTAGTAAGACTAACTCCTACGAGCAGTACTTC. Its protein is CASSKTNSYEQYF.

This clonotype was seen a handful of times. V is TRBV6-6 and J is TRBJ1-5, with D hard to call. Per germline, CDR1 MNHNY and CDR2 SVGAGI (reference sequence). V shed 0 bases and J shed 2 bases, with 5 bases lying between them. The CDR3 contains 14 residues. In DNA form, the CDR3 reads TGTGCCAGCAGTTACTCAGAGGGCAATCAGCCCCAGCATTTT. This codes for CASSYSEGNQPQHF.

The rearrangement joins TRBV20-1 to TRBJ2-3, with D maybe TRBD2 (6 bases). This CDR3 is 13 amino acids long. Germline V gene lookup returns CDR1 DFQATT and CDR2 SNEGSKA (reference sequence). V was trimmed by 1 base and J by 2 bases, leaving 7 bases between them. The CDR3 region has the DNA TGCAGTGCTAGAGGCGGGATCACAGATACGCAGTATTTT. It specifies CSARGGITDTQYF.

This clonotype has only a few counts. V is TRBV6-5 and J is TRBJ2-5; tentatively, D is TRBD2 (6 bases). This CDR3 has 15 residues. Trimming took 8 bases from V and 1 from J, leaving 17 bases between them. Germline CDR1 is MNHEY and CDR2 is SVGAGI. The CDR3: CASRLSGGIQETQYF. The DNA of the CDR3 is TGTGCCAGCCGACTTAGTGGGGGGATCCAAGAGACCCAGTACTTC.

This chain connects TRBV27 to TRBJ2-1; no firm D call. The CDR3 contains 13 residues. Germline CDR1 is MNHEY and CDR2 is SMNVEV (reference sequence). Deletions cut 5 bases from V and 4 bases from J, with 9 bases between. DNA for the CDR3: TGTGCCAGCAGTCCTATAGGGTACAATGAGCAGTTCTTC. Translation gives CASSPIGYNEQFF.

V is TRBV20-1 and J is TRBJ2-3; 12 nucleotides align to TRBD2. After removal of 6 bases from V and 2 bases from J, the junction contained 6 bases not matched to a gene. CDR1 is DFQATT, CDR2 SNEGSKA, per germline (reference sequence). This CDR3 region has 15 residues. CDR3 DNA sequence: TGCAGTGCCCGGTGGACTAGCGGGATCACAGATACGCAGTATTTT. Protein product: CSARWTSGITDTQYF.

With regard to this clonotype: A read error may produce the germline difference seen at one junction end. The rearrangement uses TRBV5-1 and TRBJ2-7, with 9 bases aligning to TRBD2. The CDR3 consists of 14 residues. The germline V gene has CDR1 SGHRS and CDR2 YFSETQ. CDR3 DNA sequence: TGCGCCGGCAGTCGTAGCGGGGGAGCCTACGAGCAGTACTTC. Encoded protein: CAGSRSGGAYEQYF.

This clonotype came up a few times. This sequence joins TRBV10-3 and TRBJ1-5; tentative D call: TRBD1 (5 bases). The CDR3 is made up of 14 amino acids. V was trimmed by 3 bases and J by 9 bases, leaving 15 bases between them. Germline CDR1 is ENHRY and CDR2 is SYGVKD. The CDR3 region is CAISEGARGGPQHF. The CDR3 DNA follows: TGTGCCATCAGTGAAGGGGCGCGGGGGGGGCCCCAGCATTTT.